This is a list of T cell receptor beta chains from one sample in a study of blood T cell repertoires in COVID-19. The data were produced by immunoSEQ multiplex PCR, yet TCRdb's version contains in-frame clones alone and is incomplete. The table records roughly 200,000 clones, 84% of them present only once. The sequencing input was peripheral blood. The source of these receptors is a woman aged 80 or older with COVID-19, enrolled during active disease. Each CDR3 is given with its conserved first and last residue. The order of the fields is D gene, V gene, J gene, clone size, CDR3 protein, CDR3 DNA. The D gene is left open where the match is weak. Part of the rows lack a size; the others show once, few, many or a class for expanded clones.

D gene: -
V gene: TRBV7-8
J gene: TRBJ2-2
clone size: -
CDR3 protein: CASRQDSRGTGELFF
CDR3 DNA: TGTGCCAGCAGACAGGACAGCAGAGGCACCGGGGAGCTGTTTTTT

D gene: TRBD2
V gene: TRBV5-1
J gene: TRBJ2-3
clone size: few
CDR3 protein: CASSLAGGAGHTQYF
CDR3 DNA: TGCGCCAGCAGCTTGGCCGGGGGGGCCGGTCATACGCAGTATTTT

D gene: -
V gene: TRBV14
J gene: TRBJ1-5
clone size: -
CDR3 protein: CASSQGALRDTNQPQHF
CDR3 DNA: TGTGCCAGCAGCCAAGGGGCCCTCCGGGACACCAATCAGCCCCAGCATTTT

D gene: TRBD1
V gene: TRBV18
J gene: TRBJ1-1
clone size: few
CDR3 protein: CASSLGQVEAFF
CDR3 DNA: TGTGCCAGCTCACTAGGACAGGTTGAAGCTTTCTTT

D gene: -
V gene: TRBV5-1
J gene: TRBJ1-1
clone size: -
CDR3 protein: CASSSLRDTGGAFF
CDR3 DNA: TGCGCCAGCAGCTCTCTACGGGACACTGGCGGAGCTTTCTTT

D gene: -
V gene: TRBV7-6
J gene: TRBJ1-1
clone size: -
CDR3 protein: CASSLGGVLNTEAFF
CDR3 DNA: TGTGCCAGCAGCTTAGGGGGGGTACTGAACACTGAAGCTTTCTTT

D gene: -
V gene: TRBV5-1
J gene: TRBJ1-5
clone size: -
CDR3 protein: CASSLTGQINQPQHF
CDR3 DNA: TGCGCCAGCAGCTTGACCGGACAAATCAATCAGCCCCAGCATTTT

D gene: -
V gene: TRBV4-3
J gene: TRBJ1-5
clone size: -
CDR3 protein: CASSQDPAGYQPQHF
CDR3 DNA: TGCGCCAGCAGCCAAGATCCCGCCGGGTATCAGCCCCAGCATTTT

D gene: -
V gene: TRBV28
J gene: TRBJ2-1
clone size: -
CDR3 protein: CASSLSLYNEQFF
CDR3 DNA: TGTGCCAGCAGTTTATCCCTCTACAATGAGCAGTTCTTC

D gene: TRBD2
V gene: TRBV5-1
J gene: TRBJ2-1
clone size: few
CDR3 protein: CASNLAGGLLNEQFF
CDR3 DNA: TGCGCCAGCAACTTAGCGGGGGGGCTTTTGAATGAGCAGTTCTTC

D gene: TRBD1
V gene: TRBV3-1/TRBV3-2
J gene: TRBJ1-1
clone size: -
CDR3 protein: CASSQDGTVNTEAFF
CDR3 DNA: TGTGCCAGCAGCCAAGATGGGACAGTGAACACTGAAGCTTTCTTT